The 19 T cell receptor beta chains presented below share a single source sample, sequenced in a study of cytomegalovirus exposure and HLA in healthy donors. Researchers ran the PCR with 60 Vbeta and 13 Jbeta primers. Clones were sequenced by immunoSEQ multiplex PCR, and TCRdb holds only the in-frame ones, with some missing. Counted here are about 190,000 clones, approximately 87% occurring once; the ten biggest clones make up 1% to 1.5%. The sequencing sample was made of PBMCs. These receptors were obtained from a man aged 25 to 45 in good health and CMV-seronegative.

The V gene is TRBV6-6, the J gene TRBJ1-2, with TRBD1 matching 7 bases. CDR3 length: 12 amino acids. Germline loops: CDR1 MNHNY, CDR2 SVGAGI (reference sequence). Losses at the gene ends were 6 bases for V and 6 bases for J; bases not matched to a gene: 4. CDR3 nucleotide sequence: TGTGCCAGCAGACCCGGGACAGATGGCTACACCTTC. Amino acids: CASRPGTDGYTF.

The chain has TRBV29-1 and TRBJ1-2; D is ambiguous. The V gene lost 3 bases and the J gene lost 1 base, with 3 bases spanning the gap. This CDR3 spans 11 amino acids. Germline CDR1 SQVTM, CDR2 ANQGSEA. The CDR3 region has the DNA TGCAGCGTTGACAGTAACTATGGCTACACCTTC. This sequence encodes CSVDSNYGYTF.

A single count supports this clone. CDR3 DNA sequence: TGTGCCAGCAGCTTTACGCAGGGCATTGGAGCTTTCTTT. Translated, it gives CASSFTQGIGAFF. V usage is TRBV7-9 and J usage is TRBJ1-1; TRBD1 is a possible D gene (5 bases). The CDR3 sequence is 13 residues long. Trimming cost V 3 bases and J 10 bases, with 15 bases left between them. Looked up from germline, CDR1 is SEHNR and CDR2 is FQNEAQ (reference sequence).

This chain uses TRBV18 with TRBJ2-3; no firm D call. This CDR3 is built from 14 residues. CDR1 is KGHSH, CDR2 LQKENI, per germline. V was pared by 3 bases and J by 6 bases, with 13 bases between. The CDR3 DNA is TGTGCCAGCTCACCGCCGGGTAGTGCGGATACGCAGTATTTT. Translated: CASSPPGSADTQYF.

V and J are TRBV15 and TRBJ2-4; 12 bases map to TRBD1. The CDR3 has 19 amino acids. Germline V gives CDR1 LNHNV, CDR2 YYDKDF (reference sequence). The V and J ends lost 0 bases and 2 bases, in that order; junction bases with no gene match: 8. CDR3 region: CATSREGTGGAGTKNIQYF. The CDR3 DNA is TGTGCCACCAGCAGAGAGGGGACAGGGGGCGCCGGAACCAAAAACATTCAGTACTTC.

The CDR3 here is CASSAGRGGGQYF. CDR3 nucleotide sequence: TGTGCCAGCAGTGCTGGACGGGGCGGGGGGCAGTACTTC. The J gene is TRBJ2-5, the V gene TRBV28; 8 nucleotides line up with TRBD2. CDR3 length: 13 residues. Germline V lookup: CDR1 MDHEN, CDR2 SYDVKM. With V trimmed by 5 bases and J by 11 bases, 10 bases remained unmatched.

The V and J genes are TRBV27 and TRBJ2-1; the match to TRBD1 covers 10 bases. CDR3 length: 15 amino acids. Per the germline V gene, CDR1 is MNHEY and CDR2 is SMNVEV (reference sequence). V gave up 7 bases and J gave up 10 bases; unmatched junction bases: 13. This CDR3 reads CASTKRGQGIREQFF. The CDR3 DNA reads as TGTGCCAGCACCAAAAGGGGACAGGGGATCAGGGAGCAGTTCTTC.

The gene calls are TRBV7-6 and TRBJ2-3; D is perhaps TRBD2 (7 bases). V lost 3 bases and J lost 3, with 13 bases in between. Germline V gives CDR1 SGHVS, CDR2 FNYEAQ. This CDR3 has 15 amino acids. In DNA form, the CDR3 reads TGTGCCAGCAGCTTGACCGGGGGGCCAACAGATACGCAGTATTTT. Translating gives CASSLTGGPTDTQYF.

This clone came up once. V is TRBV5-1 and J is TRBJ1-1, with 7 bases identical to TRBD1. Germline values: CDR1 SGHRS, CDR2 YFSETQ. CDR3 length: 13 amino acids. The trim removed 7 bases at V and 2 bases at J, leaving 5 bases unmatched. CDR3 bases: TGCGCCAGCGGGGACAGAGGTAACACTGAAGCTTTCTTT. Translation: CASGDRGNTEAFF.

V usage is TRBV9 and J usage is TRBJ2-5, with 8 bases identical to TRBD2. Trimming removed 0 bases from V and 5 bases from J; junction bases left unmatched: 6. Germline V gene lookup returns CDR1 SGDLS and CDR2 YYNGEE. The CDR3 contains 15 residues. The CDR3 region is CASSVVGGGRETQYF. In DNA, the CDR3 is TGTGCCAGCAGCGTAGTCGGGGGGGGCCGGGAGACCCAGTACTTC.

The CDR3 spells CATRSQGARTGELFF. DNA for the CDR3: TGTGCCACCCGTTCGCAGGGGGCGCGCACCGGGGAGCTGTTTTTT. The chain links TRBV2 to TRBJ2-2, with TRBD1 identical over 8 bases. The length of the CDR3 is 15 residues. V lost 10 bases and J lost 4; bases outside the gene matches: 11. Germline V gene data show CDR1 as SNHLY and CDR2 as FYNNEI.

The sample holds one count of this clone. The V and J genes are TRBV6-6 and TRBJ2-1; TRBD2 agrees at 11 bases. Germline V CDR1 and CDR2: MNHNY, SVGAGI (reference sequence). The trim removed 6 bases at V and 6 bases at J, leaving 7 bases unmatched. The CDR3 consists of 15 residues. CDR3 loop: CASSPGTSGPNEQFF. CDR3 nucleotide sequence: TGTGCCAGCAGCCCCGGGACTAGCGGACCCAATGAGCAGTTCTTC.

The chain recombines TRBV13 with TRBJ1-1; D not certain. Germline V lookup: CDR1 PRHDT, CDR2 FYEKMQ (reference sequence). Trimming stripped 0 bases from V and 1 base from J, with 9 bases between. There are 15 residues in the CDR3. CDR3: CASSLGEGKNTEAFF. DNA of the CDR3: TGTGCCAGCAGCTTAGGGGAGGGTAAGAACACTGAAGCTTTCTTT. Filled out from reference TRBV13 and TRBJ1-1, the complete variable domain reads AAGVIQSPRHLIKEKRETATLKCYPIPRHDTVYWYQQGPGQDPQFLISFYEKMQSDKGSIPDRFSAQQFSDYHSELNMSSLELGDSALYFCASSLGEGKNTEAFFGQGTRLTVV.

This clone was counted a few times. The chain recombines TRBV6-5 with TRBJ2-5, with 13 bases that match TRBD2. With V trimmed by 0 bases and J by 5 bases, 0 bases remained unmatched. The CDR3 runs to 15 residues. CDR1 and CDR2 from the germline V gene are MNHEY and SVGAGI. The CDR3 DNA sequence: TGTGCCAGCAGTTACTCGACTAGCGGGGGGGAGACCCAGTACTTC. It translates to CASSYSTSGGETQYF.

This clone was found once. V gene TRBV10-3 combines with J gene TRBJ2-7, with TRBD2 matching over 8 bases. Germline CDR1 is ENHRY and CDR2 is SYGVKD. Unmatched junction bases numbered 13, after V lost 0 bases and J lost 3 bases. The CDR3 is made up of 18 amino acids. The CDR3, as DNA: TGTGCCATCAGTGAGTCTGCGGGGGGCAGTGCGGGTGGCTACGAGCAGTACTTC. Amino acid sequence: CAISESAGGSAGGYEQYF.

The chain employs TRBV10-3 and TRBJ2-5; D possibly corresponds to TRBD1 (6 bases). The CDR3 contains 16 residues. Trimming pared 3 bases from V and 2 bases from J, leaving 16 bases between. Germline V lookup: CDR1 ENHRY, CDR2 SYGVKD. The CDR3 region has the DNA TGTGCCATCAGTGAAGGGCGGACAGTCTCACAAGAGACCCAGTACTTC. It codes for CAISEGRTVSQETQYF.

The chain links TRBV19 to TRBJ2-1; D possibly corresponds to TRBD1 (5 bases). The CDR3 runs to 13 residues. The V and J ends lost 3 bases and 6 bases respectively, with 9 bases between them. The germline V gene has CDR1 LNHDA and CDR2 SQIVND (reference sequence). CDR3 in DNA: TGTGCCAGTAGTATTGCCAGGGCCAATGAGCAGTTCTTC. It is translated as CASSIARANEQFF. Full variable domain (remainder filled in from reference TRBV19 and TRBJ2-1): DGGITQSPKYLFRKEGQNVTLSCEQNLNHDAMYWYRQDPGQGLRLIYYSQIVNDFQKGDIAEGYSVSREKKESFPLTVTSAQKNPTAFYLCASSIARANEQFFGPGTRLTVL.

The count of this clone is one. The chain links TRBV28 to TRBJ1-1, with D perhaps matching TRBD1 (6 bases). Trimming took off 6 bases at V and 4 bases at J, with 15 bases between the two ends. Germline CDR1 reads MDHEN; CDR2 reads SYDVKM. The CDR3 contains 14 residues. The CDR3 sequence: CASRAPGQVTEAFF. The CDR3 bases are TGTGCCAGCAGGGCCCCGGGACAAGTCACTGAAGCTTTCTTT.

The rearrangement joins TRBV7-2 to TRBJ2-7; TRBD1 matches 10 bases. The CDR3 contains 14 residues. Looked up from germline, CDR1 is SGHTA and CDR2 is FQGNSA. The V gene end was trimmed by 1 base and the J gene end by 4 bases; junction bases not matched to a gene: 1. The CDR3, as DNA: TGTGCCAGCAGCTTAGTGGACAGGGGGTACGAGCAGTACTTC. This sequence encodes CASSLVDRGYEQYF.